The 18 T cell receptor beta chains below come from one sample, sequenced in a study of T cells in Graves' hyperthyroidism and ophthalmopathy. The investigators amplified TCR beta CDR3 regions from RNA transcripts. First-round RT-PCR with HTBI primers amplified the TCR CDR3 region. One entry per CDR3 protein, called by TCRdb with MiXCR from the multiplex PCR reads. The profile shows some 460,000 distinct CDR3 sequences, approximately 14% of them singletons. Sequenced material: blood. The receptors shown here come from a young woman with Graves' hyperthyroidism.

J is TRBJ2-7 and V is TRBV6-2 or TRBV6-3; 10 positions agree with TRBD1. After removal of 6 bases from V and 3 bases from J, the junction contained 5 bases not matched to a gene. The CDR3 consists of 14 residues. The germline V gene has CDR1 MNHEY and CDR2 SVGEGT. The CDR3 bases are TGTGCCAGCAGCCGGACAGGGGGATTCTACGAGCAGTACTTC. This translates into CASSRTGGFYEQYF.

This clonotype was seen repeatedly, ten times or more. The CDR3 nucleotides are TGCAGTGCTAACAGGGCAGGCAGAGACGTCGGGACCCAGTACTTC. The encoded protein is CSANRAGRDVGTQYF. The chain links TRBV20-1 to TRBJ2-5; D is possibly TRBD1 (6 bases). The germline V gene has CDR1 DFQATT and CDR2 SNEGSKA (reference sequence). Trimming removed 4 bases from V and 7 bases from J, with 22 bases in between. This CDR3 is built from 15 residues.

This clonotype was detected ten times or more. For the CDR3, the DNA is TGTGCCAGCAGGAGACAGTACGAGCAGTACTTC. It encodes CASRRQYEQYF. The chain couples TRBV6-1 to TRBJ2-7, with D possibly being TRBD1 (5 bases). The CDR3 contains 11 residues. V lost 6 bases and J 4 bases, leaving 7 bases between the germline ends. Germline-derived CDR1 and CDR2 are MNHNS and SASEGT.

CDR3 residues: CASSPPENTEAFF. CDR3 sequence (DNA): TGCGCCAGCAGCCCCCCAGAGAACACTGAAGCTTTCTTT. This chain uses TRBV5-1 with TRBJ1-1, with D hard to call. Germline CDR1 SGHRS, CDR2 YFSETQ. The CDR3 is 13 amino acids. V was cut by 4 bases and J by 1 base, with 8 bases left in between.

The chain is built from TRBV6-1 and TRBJ2-2; D not resolved. The CDR3 covers 14 residues. Looked up from germline, CDR1 is MNHNS and CDR2 is SASEGT. V was cut by 5 bases and J by 0 bases, with 7 bases left in between. The CDR3 spells CASSKPSNTGELFF. CDR3 in DNA: TGTGCCAGCAGTAAGCCCTCGAACACCGGGGAGCTGTTTTTT.

In this sample, this clonotype turned up a few times. The genes are TRBV4-1 and TRBJ2-7; 8 nucleotides line up with TRBD1. The CDR3 has 16 amino acids. The ends lost 4 bases at V and 9 bases at J; junction bases unmatched: 17. Germline V CDR1 and CDR2: MGHRA, YSYEKL. The CDR3 nucleotides are TGCGCCAGCAGCCTTAGGGTGGACAGGGATGGTTTAGTGCAGTACTTC. Its translation: CASSLRVDRDGLVQYF.

The chain links TRBV7-8 to TRBJ1-3; 9 nucleotides match TRBD1. Germline V gene lookup returns CDR1 SGHVS and CDR2 FQNEAQ. CDR3 length: 23 amino acids. Trimming at V came to 2 bases and at J to 0 bases, leaving 23 bases not matched to a gene. The DNA of the CDR3 is TGTGCCAGCAGCTTATTCCCCAAACCTCAAGGACAGGGGAGGAGGAACTCTGGAAACACCATATATTTT. It encodes CASSLFPKPQGQGRRNSGNTIYF.

The V and J genes are TRBV20-1 and TRBJ2-1; 12 bases are shared with TRBD1. Trimming at V came to 3 bases and at J to 8 bases, leaving 14 bases not matched to a gene. From germline, CDR1 is DFQATT and CDR2 SNEGSKA (reference sequence). The CDR3 is made up of 17 amino acids. The CDR3 DNA follows: TGCAGTGCTAGGGCCCCCGGGACAGGGGGCAGAGGGGATGAGCAGTTCTTC. Protein product: CSARAPGTGGRGDEQFF.

This sequence joins TRBV15 and TRBJ2-7; 8 nucleotides match TRBD2. This CDR3 has 20 residues. V lost 5 bases, J lost 6 bases, and 27 bases stayed unmatched. The germline V gene has CDR1 LNHNV and CDR2 YYDKDF (reference sequence). CDR3 bases: TGTGCCACCAGCCCCCGAACGGGAAGTCTGGCGGGAGGTCGTGGACGCGAGCAGTACTTC. Protein product: CATSPRTGSLAGGRGREQYF.

As concerns this clonotype: With a much larger clone just one base away, this may be a read error. V is TRBV12-3 or TRBV12-4 and J is TRBJ2-1; tentatively, D is TRBD1 or TRBD2 (6 bases each). This CDR3 spans 17 amino acids. Trimming stripped 2 bases from V and 10 bases from J, with 24 bases between. CDR3 coding DNA: TGTGCCAGCAGTTTAACAAGGGGGGCTTTTTTTTGGAACGAGCAGTTCTTC. Translated, it gives CASSLTRGAFFWNEQFF.

This clonotype was seen at least ten times. The V call is TRBV6-1, the J call TRBJ2-1; 9 nucleotides match TRBD1. V trimming: 7 bases; J trimming: 3 bases; junction bases outside the gene matches: 4. CDR1 is MNHNS, CDR2 SASEGT, per germline. This CDR3 is built from 14 residues. CDR3 coding DNA: TGTGCCAGCACCCGGGGACAGGGCTACAATGAGCAGTTCTTC. Its translation is CASTRGQGYNEQFF.

The DNA for the CDR3 is TGTGCCAGCAGCCCCTACAAAGAGACCCAGTACTTC. This sequence encodes CASSPYKETQYF. The chain links TRBV7-6 to TRBJ2-5; D remains ambiguous. The V gene's germline CDR1 is SGHVS and CDR2 FNYEAQ. The CDR3 extends over 12 amino acids. Trimming took off 5 bases at V and 3 bases at J, with 7 bases between the two ends. The full variable domain, its missing parts supplied by reference TRBV7-6 and TRBJ2-5, is GAGVSQSPRYKVTKRGQDVALRCDPISGHVSLYWYRQALGQGPEFLTYFNYEAQQDKSGLPNDRFSAERPEGSISTLTIQRTEQRDSAMYRCASSPYKETQYFGPGTRLLVL.

V usage is TRBV29-1 and J usage is TRBJ1-1, with D possibly matching TRBD1 (5 bases). CDR1 and CDR2 from the germline V gene are SQVTM and ANQGSEA. Trimming cost V 7 bases and J 3 bases, with 21 bases left between them. This CDR3 region has 15 residues. The CDR3 protein is CSGRQPPTSYTEAFF. In DNA, the CDR3 is TGCAGCGGAAGACAGCCTCCTACCTCTTACACTGAAGCTTTCTTT.

This clonotype appeared many times. This chain connects TRBV6-1 to TRBJ1-1; TRBD1 matches 9 bases. Germline V CDR1 and CDR2: MNHNS, SASEGT. This CDR3 comprises 14 residues. The ends lost 2 bases at V and 5 bases at J; junction bases unmatched: 3. CDR3 residues: CASSETTGGTEAFF. The CDR3 DNA sequence: TGTGCCAGCAGTGAAACGACAGGGGGAACTGAAGCTTTCTTT.

This clonotype was seen ten or more times. V gene TRBV7-3 combines with J gene TRBJ2-5; 7 bases are a match to TRBD2. Germline V gene lookup returns CDR1 SGHTA and CDR2 FQGTGA. The CDR3 totals 14 residues. Unmatched junction bases numbered 7, after V lost 4 bases and J lost 5 bases. CDR3 protein: CASSSTSRSETQYF. The CDR3 DNA reads TGTGCCAGCAGCTCGACTAGCCGTTCGGAGACCCAGTACTTC.

This chain links TRBV6-1 with TRBJ1-5; 7 bases fit TRBD1. The ends lost 1 base at V and 3 bases at J; junction bases unmatched: 3. The CDR3 runs to 15 residues. The germline CDR1 and CDR2 sequences are MNHNS and SASEGT. The DNA for the CDR3 is TGTGCCAGCAGTGAAGAGGGGGCTTACAATCAGCCCCAGCATTTT. Translating gives CASSEEGAYNQPQHF.

In this sample, this clonotype turned up a few times. The chain couples TRBV19 to TRBJ1-2; D call uncertain. With 7 bases removed from V and 4 bases from J, the gap between germline ends came to 16 bases. This CDR3 spans 14 amino acids. Germline CDR1 LNHDA, CDR2 SQIVND (reference sequence). DNA for the CDR3: TGTGCCAGTATCGGGGAATCAAACTCCTATGGCTACACCTTC. Its translation: CASIGESNSYGYTF. Combining the CDR3 with reference TRBV19 and TRBJ1-2 gives the whole variable domain DGGITQSPKYLFRKEGQNVTLSCEQNLNHDAMYWYRQDPGQGLRLIYYSQIVNDFQKGDIAEGYSVSREKKESFPLTVTSAQKNPTAFYLCASIGESNSYGYTFGSGTRLTVV.

In this sample, this clonotype turned up many times. V is TRBV27 and J is TRBJ2-7; 15 positions agree with TRBD2. In germline, CDR1 is MNHEY, CDR2 SMNVEV (reference sequence). J gave up 6 bases and V 3 bases, and 12 bases lay outside the gene matches. The CDR3 runs to 18 residues. CDR3 region: CASSFWTSGGADGREQYF. In DNA, the CDR3 is TGTGCCAGCAGTTTCTGGACTAGCGGGGGGGCCGACGGTCGCGAGCAGTACTTC.